The 23 T cell receptor beta chains listed next were all sequenced from one sample in a study of identifying expanded T cells in peripheral blood. Here immunoSEQ multiplex PCR was the method, and the copy in TCRdb shows in-frame clones only, minus some. The data show fewer than 85,000 clones, roughly 90% seen once. Sequenced input: blood. The receptor set was obtained from a person aged 18 to 69 in good health.

The gene calls are TRBV5-4 and TRBJ2-7, with 8 positions matching TRBD2. This CDR3 is built from 15 residues. V dropped 2 bases and J dropped 4; count of bases not matched to a gene: 8. Germline assignment: CDR1 SGHNT and CDR2 YYREEE (reference sequence). The CDR3: CASSLTSGGLYEQYF. In DNA, the CDR3 is TGTGCCAGCAGCTTAACCAGCGGGGGACTATACGAGCAGTACTTC.

The rearrangement uses TRBV5-1 and TRBJ1-2; 8 positions agree with TRBD1. The CDR3 length is 17 residues. The germline CDR1 and CDR2 sequences are SGHRS and YFSETQ. With 4 bases clipped from V and 1 base from J, the junction kept 12 bases outside the gene matches. CDR3 DNA: TGCGCCAGCAGCCCAGCAGGGACAGGTGTCTTTAACTATGGCTACACCTTC. It encodes CASSPAGTGVFNYGYTF.

For the CDR3, the DNA is TGTGCCATCAGTGAGTCGTGGGGGGTAACCGGGACTAGCGGGTACAATGAGCAGTTCTTC. Encoded protein: CAISESWGVTGTSGYNEQFF. The chain recombines TRBV10-3 with TRBJ2-1; 12 bases map to TRBD2. From germline, CDR1 is ENHRY and CDR2 SYGVKD. Trimming cost V 0 bases and J 4 bases; bases outside gene matches: 13. CDR3 length equals 20 residues.

V and J are TRBV11-2 and TRBJ2-5; 8 bases align to TRBD2. Germline CDR1 SGHAT, CDR2 FQNNGV. The CDR3 is 19 residues long. V lost 5 bases, J lost 1 base, and 18 bases stayed unmatched. The CDR3 is CASSLRGGRIGLFQETQYF. As DNA, the CDR3 is TGTGCCAGCAGCCTACGTGGCGGGAGGATTGGACTCTTCCAAGAGACCCAGTACTTC.

A single count supports this clone. The chain couples TRBV19 to TRBJ2-4; maybe TRBD1 (5 bases). CDR1 LNHDA and CDR2 SQIVND come from the germline V gene (reference sequence). The CDR3 length is 16 residues. V dropped 6 bases and J dropped 2 bases, with 17 bases sitting between them. The CDR3 is CASSLVGASTKNIQYF. The CDR3 DNA sequence: TGTGCCAGTAGCCTCGTAGGGGCCTCCACCAAAAACATTCAGTACTTC.

This sequence joins TRBV5-1 and TRBJ2-7, with 7 bases aligning to TRBD1. This CDR3 is 14 amino acids long. The J segment lost 1 base and the V segment lost 4 bases, leaving 5 bases of the junction unmatched. Germline values: CDR1 SGHRS, CDR2 YFSETQ. The CDR3 DNA reads as TGCGCCAGCAGCCTGGGGGACAGTTCCTACGAGCAGTACTTC. Protein product: CASSLGDSSYEQYF.

V usage is TRBV7-2 and J usage is TRBJ1-2; D unclear. V lost 2 bases, J lost 6 bases, and 13 bases lay in between. Germline-derived CDR1 and CDR2 are SGHTA and FQGNSA. The CDR3 runs 14 residues. The CDR3, as DNA: TGTGCCAGCAGCTTACCAGGTATCAAGCATGGCTACACCTTC. Amino acids: CASSLPGIKHGYTF. The whole variable domain, filled in from reference TRBV7-2 and TRBJ1-2, reads GAGVSQSPSNKVTEKGKDVELRCDPISGHTALYWYRQSLGQGLEFLIYFQGNSAPDKSGLPSDRFSAERTGGSVSTLTIQRTQQEDSAVYLCASSLPGIKHGYTFGSGTRLTVV.

The rearrangement joins TRBV5-5 to TRBJ2-7; 8 positions agree with TRBD1. J was trimmed by 4 bases and V by 2 bases; bases with no gene match: 2. The germline gives CDR1 SGHKS, CDR2 YYEKEE (reference sequence). The length of the CDR3 is 13 residues. The CDR3 loop reads CASSFDRGYEQYF. The CDR3 DNA reads as TGTGCCAGCAGCTTTGACAGGGGATACGAGCAGTACTTC.

The chain couples TRBV5-1 to TRBJ1-1; 8 positions agree with TRBD1. In germline, CDR1 is SGHRS, CDR2 YFSETQ. With V trimmed by 1 base and J by 7 bases, 3 bases remained unmatched. The CDR3 length is 13 residues. The CDR3 protein is CASSLLGQGEAFF. CDR3 bases: TGCGCCAGCAGCTTGCTCGGACAGGGTGAAGCTTTCTTT.

V is TRBV9 and J is TRBJ2-2, with 9 bases matching TRBD1. CDR3 length: 15 residues. V lost 2 bases to trimming and J lost 8 bases; unmatched junction nucleotides: 7. Germline CDR1 and CDR2: SGDLS and YYNGEE. In DNA, the CDR3 is TGTGCCAGCAGCGTGGGGACAGGGACGTGGGGGGAGCTGTTTTTT. This sequence encodes CASSVGTGTWGELFF.

The chain is built from TRBV7-2 and TRBJ1-1, with a possible D match to TRBD1 (6 bases). The CDR3 runs to 14 residues. Germline lookup yields CDR1 SGHTA and CDR2 FQGNSA. With 3 bases removed from V and 5 bases from J, the gap between germline ends came to 13 bases. This CDR3 is CASSFFGGRTEAFF. DNA for the CDR3: TGTGCCAGCAGCTTCTTTGGGGGCAGGACTGAAGCTTTCTTT.

V gene TRBV9 combines with J gene TRBJ1-2, with 10 positions matching TRBD1. Trimming took 0 bases from V and 11 from J; bases not matched to a gene: 7. Per the germline V gene, CDR1 is SGDLS and CDR2 is YYNGEE. This CDR3 region has 14 residues. CDR3: CASSVVIGQGDYTF. The CDR3 DNA reads TGTGCCAGCAGCGTAGTTATCGGACAGGGGGATTACACCTTC.

This chain joins TRBV19 and TRBJ1-2, with D unclear. The V and J ends lost 1 base and 7 bases respectively, with 4 bases between them. The CDR3 sequence is 11 residues long. Germline V gene lookup returns CDR1 LNHDA and CDR2 SQIVND (reference sequence). CDR3 region: CASSIGFGYTF. DNA of the CDR3: TGTGCCAGTAGTATAGGGTTTGGCTACACCTTC.

The rearrangement links TRBV2 to TRBJ1-4; D uncertain. The CDR3 consists of 15 residues. V lost 7 bases and J 1 base, leaving 13 bases between the germline ends. The germline V gene has CDR1 SNHLY and CDR2 FYNNEI. The CDR3 loop is CASKRIGVTNEKLFF. CDR3 DNA: TGTGCCAGCAAGAGAATTGGTGTAACTAATGAAAAACTGTTTTTT.

This clone appeared a single time. This chain joins TRBV28 and TRBJ1-1; D unresolved. V lost 1 base, J lost 2 bases, and 8 bases lay in between. Germline lookup yields CDR1 MDHEN and CDR2 SYDVKM. The CDR3 consists of 14 residues. The CDR3 region is CASSLYVLNTEAFF. In nucleotides, the CDR3 is TGTGCCAGCAGTTTATACGTACTTAACACTGAAGCTTTCTTT.

A few counts support this clone. V gene TRBV7-3 combines with J gene TRBJ2-1, with TRBD1 matching over 8 bases. With V trimmed by 5 bases and J by 7 bases, 10 bases remained unmatched. The CDR3 contains 15 residues. Germline values: CDR1 SGHTA, CDR2 FQGTGA. The DNA of the CDR3 is TGTGCCAGCAGCCCACATGCAGGGGGCATGAATGAGCAGTTCTTC. It is translated as CASSPHAGGMNEQFF.

The CDR3 coding sequence is TGTGCCAGCAGCCCGGGGGGGGGAGACTATGGCTACACCTTC. Amino acid sequence: CASSPGGGDYGYTF. V usage is TRBV9 and J usage is TRBJ1-2; perhaps TRBD1 as D (5 bases). The CDR3 is made up of 14 amino acids. V lost 4 bases and J lost 3, with 13 bases in between. CDR1 is SGDLS and CDR2 is YYNGEE in the germline V gene.

The chain has TRBV28 and TRBJ1-1; D perhaps matches TRBD1 (6 bases). This CDR3 comprises 16 residues. Trimming took off 7 bases at V and 0 bases at J, with 18 bases between the two ends. Germline lookup yields CDR1 MDHEN and CDR2 SYDVKM. The CDR3 nucleotides read TGTGCCAGCAACCTTTTGATGGACAGCCTGAACACTGAAGCTTTCTTT. Residues: CASNLLMDSLNTEAFF.

This clone was observed a single time. This CDR3 is CASSLDRGGQPQHF. The CDR3 coding sequence is TGTGCCAGCAGCCTTGACAGGGGTGGGCAGCCCCAGCATTTT. The genes are TRBV7-2 and TRBJ1-5; TRBD1 agrees at 8 bases. Germline loops: CDR1 SGHTA, CDR2 FQGNSA. Germline trimming cut 5 bases from V and 7 bases from J; bases unmatched to any gene: 7. This CDR3 has 14 amino acids.

The chain combines TRBV9 with TRBJ1-2; tentatively, D is TRBD1 (6 bases). The germline V and J ends were trimmed by 4 bases and 6 bases, with 31 bases remaining between them. Germline-derived CDR1 and CDR2 are SGDLS and YYNGEE. The CDR3 totals 19 residues. Here the CDR3 reads CASSPRLGAGPGLLDGYTF. In DNA form, the CDR3 reads TGTGCCAGCAGCCCCCGACTGGGGGCGGGCCCTGGCCTTCTCGATGGCTACACCTTC.

This clone appeared many times. This rearrangement joins TRBV7-8 to TRBJ2-7, with 13 bases identical to TRBD2. The CDR3 extends over 15 amino acids. J lost 4 bases, V lost 0 bases, and 0 bases had no gene match. CDR1 is SGHVS, CDR2 FQNEAQ, per germline. The CDR3: CASSLATSGGYEQYF. DNA of the CDR3: TGTGCCAGCAGCTTAGCGACTAGCGGGGGGTACGAGCAGTACTTC.

V usage is TRBV27 and J usage is TRBJ1-1, with D perhaps TRBD1 (5 bases). CDR1 is MNHEY and CDR2 is SMNVEV in the germline V gene (reference sequence). Trimming stripped 6 bases from V and 4 bases from J, with 21 bases between. This CDR3 is 16 amino acids long. The CDR3 loop is CASSLMGRDGGTEAFF. DNA of the CDR3: TGTGCCAGCAGCCTCATGGGACGGGACGGTGGCACTGAAGCTTTCTTT.

This sequence joins TRBV7-2 and TRBJ2-7; D is ambiguous. The germline V gene encodes CDR1 SGHTA and CDR2 FQGNSA. This CDR3 is 13 amino acids long. Between the trimmed V and J ends, which lost 1 base and 2 bases, there was a span of 6 bases. The CDR3 loop reads CASSLVATYEQYF. The CDR3 region has the DNA TGTGCCAGCAGCTTAGTGGCAACCTACGAGCAGTACTTC.